This T cell receptor (beta chain) comes out of a study of response to subunit inactivated influenza vaccine. Study-level points and caveats: With each seasonal influenza vaccination, the authors suggested, few new T cells are recruited.

This clonotype was seen more than once but under ten times. Its antigen is currently unknown. TCRdb passed the RT-PCR reads through MiXCR, listing each CDR3 protein once. The data hold about 650,000 distinct CDR3 sequences, with around a sixth observed a single time. The sequence derives from a man in his fifties who received an inactivated influenza vaccine. Sequenced here: PBMCs from blood, sampled roughly 12 days after vaccination.

CDR3 in amino acids: CASSPFTGIQETQYF. The CDR3 DNA sequence: TGTGCCAGCTCCCCTTTCACAGGGATACAAGAGACCCAGTACTTC. This chain links TRBV18 with TRBJ2-5; D is possibly TRBD1 (6 bases). V was clipped by 6 bases and J by 2 bases, with 16 bases between them. CDR3 length equals 15 residues. Per the germline V gene, CDR1 is KGHSH and CDR2 is LQKENI.